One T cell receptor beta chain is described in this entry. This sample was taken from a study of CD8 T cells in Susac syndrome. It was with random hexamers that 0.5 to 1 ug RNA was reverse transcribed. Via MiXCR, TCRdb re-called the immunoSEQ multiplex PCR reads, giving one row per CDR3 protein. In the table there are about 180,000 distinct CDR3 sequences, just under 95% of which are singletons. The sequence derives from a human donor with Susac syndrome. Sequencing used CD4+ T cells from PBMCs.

CDR3 nucleotides: TGTGCCAGCAGCCAGAACGGTGAAGCTTTCTTT. Its protein is CASSQNGEAFF. V and J are TRBV4-2 and TRBJ1-1; D unresolved. The CDR3 covers 11 residues. Germline loops: CDR1 LGHNA, CDR2 YNFKEQ. V shed 3 bases and J shed 7 bases, with 6 bases lying between them.